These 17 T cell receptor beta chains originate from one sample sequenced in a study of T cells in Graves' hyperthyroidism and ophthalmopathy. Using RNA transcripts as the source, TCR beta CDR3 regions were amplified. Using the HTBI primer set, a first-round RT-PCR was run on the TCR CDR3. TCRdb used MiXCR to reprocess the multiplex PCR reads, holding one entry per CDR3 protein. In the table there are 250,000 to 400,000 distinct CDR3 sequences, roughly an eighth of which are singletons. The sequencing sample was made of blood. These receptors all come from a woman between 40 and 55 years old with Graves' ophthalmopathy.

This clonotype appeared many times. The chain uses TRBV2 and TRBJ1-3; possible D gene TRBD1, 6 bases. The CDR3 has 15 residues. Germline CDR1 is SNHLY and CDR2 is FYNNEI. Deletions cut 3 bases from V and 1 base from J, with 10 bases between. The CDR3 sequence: CASSDRGGSGNTIYF. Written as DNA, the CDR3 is TGTGCCAGCAGTGATAGAGGGGGGTCTGGAAACACCATATATTTT.

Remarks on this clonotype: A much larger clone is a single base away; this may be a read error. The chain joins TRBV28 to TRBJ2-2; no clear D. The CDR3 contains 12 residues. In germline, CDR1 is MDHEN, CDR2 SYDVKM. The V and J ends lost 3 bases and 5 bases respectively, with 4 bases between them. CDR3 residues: CASSLCTGELFF. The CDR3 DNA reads TGTGCCAGCAGTTTGTGTACCGGGGAGCTGTTTTTT.

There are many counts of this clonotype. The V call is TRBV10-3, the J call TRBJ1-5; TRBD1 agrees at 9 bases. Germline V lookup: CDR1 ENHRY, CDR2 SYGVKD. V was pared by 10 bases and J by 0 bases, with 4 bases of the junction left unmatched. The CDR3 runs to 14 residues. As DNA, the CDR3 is TGTGCCACCACAGGGGGCTTTAGCAATCAGCCCCAGCATTTT. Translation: CATTGGFSNQPQHF.

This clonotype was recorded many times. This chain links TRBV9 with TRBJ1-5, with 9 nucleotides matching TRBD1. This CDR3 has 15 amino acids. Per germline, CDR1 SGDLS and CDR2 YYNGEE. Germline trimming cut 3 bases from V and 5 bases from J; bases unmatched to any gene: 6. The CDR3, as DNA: TGTGCCAGCAGCGCCCACCGGGACAGGGATCAGCCCCAGCATTTT. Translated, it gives CASSAHRDRDQPQHF.

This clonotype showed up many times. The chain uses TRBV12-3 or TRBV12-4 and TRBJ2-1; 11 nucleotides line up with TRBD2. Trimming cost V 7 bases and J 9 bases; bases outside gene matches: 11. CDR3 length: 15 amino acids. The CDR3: CASKIGELAGGEQFF. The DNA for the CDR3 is TGTGCCAGCAAGATTGGGGAGCTAGCGGGGGGTGAGCAGTTCTTC.

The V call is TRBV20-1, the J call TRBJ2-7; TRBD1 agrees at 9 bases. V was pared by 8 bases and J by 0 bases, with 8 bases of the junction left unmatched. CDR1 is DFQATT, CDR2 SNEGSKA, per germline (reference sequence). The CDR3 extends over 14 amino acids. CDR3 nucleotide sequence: TGCAGTTACTTTACAGGGGGCGCCTCCTACGAGCAGTACTTC. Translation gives CSYFTGGASYEQYF.

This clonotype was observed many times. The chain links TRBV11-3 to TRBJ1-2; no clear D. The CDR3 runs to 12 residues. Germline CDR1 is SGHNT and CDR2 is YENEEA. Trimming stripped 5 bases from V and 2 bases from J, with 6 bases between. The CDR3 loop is CASSKQNYGYTF. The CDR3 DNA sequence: TGTGCCAGCAGCAAACAGAACTATGGCTACACCTTC.

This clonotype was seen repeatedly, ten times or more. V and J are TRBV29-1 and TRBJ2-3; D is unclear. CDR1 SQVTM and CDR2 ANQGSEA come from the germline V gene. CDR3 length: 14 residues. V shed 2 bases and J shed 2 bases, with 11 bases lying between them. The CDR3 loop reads CSVERDANTDTQYF. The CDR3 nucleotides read TGCAGCGTTGAAAGGGATGCCAACACAGATACGCAGTATTTT.

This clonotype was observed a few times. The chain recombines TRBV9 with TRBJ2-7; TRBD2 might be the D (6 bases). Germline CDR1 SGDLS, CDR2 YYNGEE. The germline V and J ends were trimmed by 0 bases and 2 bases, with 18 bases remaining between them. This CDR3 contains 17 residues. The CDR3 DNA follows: TGTGCCAGCAGCGTAGGGGTAGGAGGGCGGTTCCCCTACGAGCAGTACTTC. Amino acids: CASSVGVGGRFPYEQYF. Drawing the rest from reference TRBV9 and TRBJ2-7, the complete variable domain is DSGVTQTPKHLITATGQRVTLRCSPRSGDLSVYWYQQSLDQGLQFLIQYYNGEERAKGNILERFSAQQFPDLHSELNLSSLELGDSALYFCASSVGVGGRFPYEQYFGPGTRLTVT.

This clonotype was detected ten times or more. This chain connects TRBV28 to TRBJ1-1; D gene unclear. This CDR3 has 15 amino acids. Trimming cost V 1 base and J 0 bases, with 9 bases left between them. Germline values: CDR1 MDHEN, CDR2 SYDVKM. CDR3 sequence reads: CASSLFRRLNTEAFF. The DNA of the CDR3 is TGTGCCAGCAGTTTATTTCGGCGACTGAACACTGAAGCTTTCTTT. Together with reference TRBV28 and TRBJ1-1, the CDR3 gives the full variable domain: DVKVTQSSRYLVKRTGEKVFLECVQDMDHENMFWYRQDPGLGLRLIYFSYDVKMKEKGDIPEGYSVSREKKERFSLILESASTNQTSMYLCASSLFRRLNTEAFFGQGTRLTVV.

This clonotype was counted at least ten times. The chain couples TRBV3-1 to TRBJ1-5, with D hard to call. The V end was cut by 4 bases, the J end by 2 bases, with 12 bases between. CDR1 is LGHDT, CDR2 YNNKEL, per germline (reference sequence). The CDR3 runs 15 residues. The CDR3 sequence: CASSPAGAGNQPQHF. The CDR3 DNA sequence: TGTGCCAGCAGCCCAGCTGGCGCAGGCAATCAGCCCCAGCATTTT.

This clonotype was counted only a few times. CDR3 coding DNA: TGTGCCAGCAGCCCAAGGGACACTCTCGGGGAGCTGTTTTTT. It translates to CASSPRDTLGELFF. V is TRBV6-1 and J is TRBJ2-2, with D possibly being TRBD1 (6 bases). Germline CDR1 MNHNS, CDR2 SASEGT. The V gene lost 6 bases and the J gene lost 7 bases, with 15 bases spanning the gap. This CDR3 is built from 14 residues.

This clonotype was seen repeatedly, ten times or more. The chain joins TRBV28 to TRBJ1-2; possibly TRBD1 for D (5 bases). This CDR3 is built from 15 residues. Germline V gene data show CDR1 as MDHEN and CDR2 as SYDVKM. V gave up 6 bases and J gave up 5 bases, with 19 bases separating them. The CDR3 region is CASSFGGEAYYGYTF. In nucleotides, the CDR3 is TGTGCCAGCAGCTTCGGGGGGGAGGCTTATTATGGCTACACCTTC.

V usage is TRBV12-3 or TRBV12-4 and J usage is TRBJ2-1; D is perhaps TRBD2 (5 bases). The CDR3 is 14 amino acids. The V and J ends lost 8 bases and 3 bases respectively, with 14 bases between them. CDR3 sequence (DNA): TGTGCCAGCGTTTACAGCGGCTACTACAATGAGCAGTTCTTC. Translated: CASVYSGYYNEQFF.

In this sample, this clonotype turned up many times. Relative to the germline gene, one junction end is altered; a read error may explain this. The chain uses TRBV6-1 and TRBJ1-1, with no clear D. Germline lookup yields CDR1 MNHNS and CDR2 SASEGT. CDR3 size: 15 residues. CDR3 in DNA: TGTGCCAGCAGTGAAGCCTACCAAAGGAACAGTGAAGCTTTCTTT. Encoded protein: CASSEAYQRNSEAFF.

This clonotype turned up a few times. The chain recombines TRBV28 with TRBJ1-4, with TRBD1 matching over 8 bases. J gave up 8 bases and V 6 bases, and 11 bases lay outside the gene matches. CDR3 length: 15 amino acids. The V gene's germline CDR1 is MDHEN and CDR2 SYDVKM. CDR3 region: CASRSYRGIGEKLFF. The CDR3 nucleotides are TGTGCCAGCAGGTCATACAGGGGGATTGGGGAAAAACTGTTTTTT.

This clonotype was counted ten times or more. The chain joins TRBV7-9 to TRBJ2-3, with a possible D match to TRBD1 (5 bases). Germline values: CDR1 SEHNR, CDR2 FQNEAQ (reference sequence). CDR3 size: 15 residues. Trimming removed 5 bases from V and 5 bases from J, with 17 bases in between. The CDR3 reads CASSRAKGRGDTQYF. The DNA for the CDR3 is TGTGCCAGCAGCCGAGCCAAGGGGCGCGGAGATACGCAGTATTTT.